What follows is one T cell receptor (beta chain) and its context. Its matching antigen is unknown. These data are taken from a study of early stage breast cancer tumors. About the study: Eight ER+/PR+/HER2- tumors were invasive ductal; a few were invasive lobular.

Per germline, CDR1 MNHNY and CDR2 SVGAGI (reference sequence). The CDR3 totals 14 residues. J gave up 6 bases and V 6 bases, and 5 bases lay outside the gene matches. Study-wide results and caveats: Functional markers like CD4, CD8 and FOXP3 were missed in bulk sequencing. Most shared enriched TCRB sequences were commonly generated ones. Tumors had 2.5 to 3-fold higher T cell density and higher clonality than adjacent normal breast tissue.

Clones were sequenced by immunoSEQ multiplex PCR, and TCRdb holds only the in-frame ones, with some missing. Of tens of thousands of clones in the sample, about three quarters were seen once. The source is a person aged 45 to 59 with breast cancer. Input material: blood. The rearrangement links TRBV6-6 to TRBJ2-1, with 10 nucleotides matching TRBD2. The chain's CDR3 is CASSGRLAGNEQFF. The CDR3 DNA reads as TGTGCCAGCAGCGGGCGACTAGCGGGCAATGAGCAGTTCTTC.